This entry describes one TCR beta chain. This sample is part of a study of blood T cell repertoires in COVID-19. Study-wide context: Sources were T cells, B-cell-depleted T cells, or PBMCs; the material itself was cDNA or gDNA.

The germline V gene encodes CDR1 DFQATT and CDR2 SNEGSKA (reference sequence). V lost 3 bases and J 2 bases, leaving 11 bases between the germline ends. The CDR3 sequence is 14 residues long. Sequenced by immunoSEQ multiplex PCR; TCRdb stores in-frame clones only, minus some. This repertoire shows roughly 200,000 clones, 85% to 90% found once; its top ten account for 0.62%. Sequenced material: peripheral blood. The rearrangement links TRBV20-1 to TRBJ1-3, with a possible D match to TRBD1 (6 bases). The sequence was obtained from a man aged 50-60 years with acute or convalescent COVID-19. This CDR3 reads CSASSGVPGNTIYF. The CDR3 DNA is TGCAGTGCTAGTTCAGGGGTCCCTGGAAACACCATATATTTT.